These 29 T cell receptor beta chains were all obtained from the same sample, sequenced in a study of cytomegalovirus exposure and HLA in healthy donors. Clones were sequenced by immunoSEQ multiplex PCR, and TCRdb holds only the in-frame ones, with some missing. The table shows some 100,000 clones, with approximately 88% occurring only once. Sample: PBMCs. The source is a man aged 18 to 30 in good health and CMV-seronegative.

This rearrangement joins TRBV7-8 to TRBJ2-7; maybe TRBD1 (5 bases). Trimming removed 4 bases from V and 0 bases from J, with 13 bases in between. The germline V gene encodes CDR1 SGHVS and CDR2 FQNEAQ. The CDR3 is 15 residues long. CDR3 nucleotide sequence: TGTGCCAGCAGCTCTTCCCCAGGGTACTCCTACGAGCAGTACTTC. Protein product: CASSSSPGYSYEQYF.

This chain connects TRBV7-6 to TRBJ2-1; D remains unclear. Germline CDR1 SGHVS, CDR2 FNYEAQ. V was trimmed by 2 bases and J by 9 bases, leaving 14 bases between them. The CDR3 sequence is 14 residues long. The DNA of the CDR3 is TGTGCCAGCAGCTTAAGTCTAGGCCCTCGTGAGCAGTTCTTC. Its translation: CASSLSLGPREQFF.

The chain carries TRBV19 and TRBJ2-7; tentatively, D is TRBD1 (6 bases). V was shortened by 5 bases and J by 0 bases, with 17 bases between the two germline ends. Germline values: CDR1 LNHDA, CDR2 SQIVND (reference sequence). This CDR3 comprises 16 residues. The CDR3 DNA follows: TGTGCCAGTAGTCCGAGGTTACAGGGCTACTCCTACGAGCAGTACTTC. Its protein product is CASSPRLQGYSYEQYF.

The chain combines TRBV19 with TRBJ2-7, with 10 bases lining up with TRBD1. Germline lookup yields CDR1 LNHDA and CDR2 SQIVND (reference sequence). The CDR3 is 14 amino acids. V gave up 5 bases and J gave up 5 bases; unmatched junction bases: 6. In DNA form, the CDR3 reads TGTGCCAGTAGTCGACGGACAGGGGGTGACGAGCAGTACTTC. Encoded protein: CASSRRTGGDEQYF.

The rearrangement links TRBV5-6 to TRBJ2-1; D gene ambiguous. The V gene's germline CDR1 is SGHDT and CDR2 YYEEEE. CDR3 length equals 12 residues. Trimming removed 3 bases from V and 5 bases from J, with 6 bases in between. In DNA form, the CDR3 reads TGTGCCAGCAGCTATCCTAACAATGAGCAGTTCTTC. Amino acid sequence: CASSYPNNEQFF.

This chain connects TRBV27 to TRBJ2-5; 7 bases align to TRBD2. Germline trimming cut 2 bases from V and 5 bases from J; bases unmatched to any gene: 8. The CDR3 is made up of 15 amino acids. Per germline, CDR1 MNHEY and CDR2 SMNVEV (reference sequence). DNA of the CDR3: TGTGCCAGCAGTTTACGGCGGGAGTTAGCGGAGACCCAGTACTTC. The encoded protein is CASSLRRELAETQYF.

This clone was found a few times. This chain connects TRBV10-2 to TRBJ1-1; the match to TRBD1 covers 7 bases. V trimming: 5 bases; J trimming: 0 bases; junction bases outside the gene matches: 3. This CDR3 comprises 14 residues. CDR1 and CDR2 (germline): WSHSY, SAAADI. CDR3 bases: TGCGCCAGCAGTCCCGACAGGGTGAACACTGAAGCTTTCTTT. This codes for CASSPDRVNTEAFF.

The chain is built from TRBV28 and TRBJ1-2, with a possible D match to TRBD1 (6 bases). This CDR3 is 15 amino acids long. V lost 4 bases, J lost 6 bases, and 18 bases lay in between. Germline lookup yields CDR1 MDHEN and CDR2 SYDVKM. The CDR3 loop reads CASSSSARQGNGYTF. The CDR3 bases are TGTGCCAGCAGTTCGAGCGCTAGGCAGGGGAATGGCTACACCTTC.

The gene calls are TRBV30 and TRBJ1-4; D not resolved. Looked up from germline, CDR1 is GTSNPN and CDR2 is SVGIG (reference sequence). This CDR3 region has 14 residues. The V end lost 4 bases, the J end lost 5 bases, and 14 bases lay between the germline ends. The CDR3 DNA follows: TGTGCCTGGACGGCACGACACTCGAATGAAAAACTGTTTTTT. Translation gives CAWTARHSNEKLFF.

The chain employs TRBV30 and TRBJ1-2, with D possibly being TRBD1 (5 bases). Trimming pared 4 bases from V and 10 bases from J, leaving 25 bases between. The germline V gene encodes CDR1 GTSNPN and CDR2 SVGIG (reference sequence). The CDR3 length is 15 residues. The CDR3 region has the DNA TGTGCCTGGAATAGGGGCGGCGACGGCGGTTATCTCTACACCTTC. It is translated as CAWNRGGDGGYLYTF.

The chain links TRBV27 to TRBJ2-1; D is possibly TRBD1 (6 bases). Per germline, CDR1 MNHEY and CDR2 SMNVEV (reference sequence). V shed 6 bases and J shed 8 bases, with 14 bases lying between them. The CDR3 totals 13 residues. The CDR3 coding sequence is TGTGCCAGCAGGCAGGGGCTGATGGATGAGCAGTTCTTC. It is translated as CASRQGLMDEQFF.

The chain recombines TRBV7-6 with TRBJ1-1, with 7 positions matching TRBD1. This CDR3 is 13 amino acids long. CDR1 is SGHVS and CDR2 is FNYEAQ in the germline V gene. V gave up 5 bases and J gave up 3 bases; unmatched junction bases: 3. The CDR3 spells CASSLGTDTEAFF. The CDR3 DNA is TGTGCCAGCAGCCTGGGGACAGACACTGAAGCTTTCTTT. Based on the CDR3 plus reference TRBV7-6 and TRBJ1-1, the full variable domain is GAGVSQSPRYKVTKRGQDVALRCDPISGHVSLYWYRQALGQGPEFLTYFNYEAQQDKSGLPNDRFSAERPEGSISTLTIQRTEQRDSAMYRCASSLGTDTEAFFGQGTRLTVV.

This chain connects TRBV10-2 to TRBJ2-7; possibly TRBD1 for D (9 bases). V shed 8 bases and J shed 5 bases, with 16 bases lying between them. This CDR3 has 13 amino acids. Germline assignment: CDR1 WSHSY and CDR2 SAAADI. The chain's CDR3 is CASLAGQGNEQYF. CDR3 in DNA: TGCGCCAGCTTAGCGGGACAGGGTAACGAGCAGTACTTC.

This chain links TRBV6-1 with TRBJ2-5, with D maybe TRBD1 (6 bases). The germline CDR1 and CDR2 sequences are MNHNS and SASEGT. The CDR3 runs 15 residues. The V end was cut by 1 base, the J end by 0 bases, with 9 bases between. CDR3 in DNA: TGTGCCAGCAGTGAAGGTCCAGGGGACCAAGAGACCCAGTACTTC. It codes for CASSEGPGDQETQYF.

V gene TRBV28 combines with J gene TRBJ2-5; perhaps TRBD2 as D (5 bases). CDR1 is MDHEN, CDR2 SYDVKM, per germline. Trimming shortened V by 5 bases and J by 3 bases, and 13 bases separated the two germline ends. This CDR3 is 14 amino acids long. The CDR3 region has the DNA TGTGCCAGCAGTCCTCGGGCGGAGGAAGAGACCCAGTACTTC. This codes for CASSPRAEEETQYF.

This rearrangement joins TRBV11-3 to TRBJ2-2, with unresolved D. The CDR3 spans 14 residues. Trimming stripped 5 bases from V and 5 bases from J, with 12 bases between. Germline V gene data show CDR1 as SGHNT and CDR2 as YENEEA. DNA for the CDR3: TGTGCCAGCAGCGCACGAACGGAGACCGGGGAGCTGTTTTTT. Amino acid sequence: CASSARTETGELFF.

The J gene is TRBJ1-1, the V gene TRBV27; D may be TRBD1 (6 bases). From germline, CDR1 is MNHEY and CDR2 SMNVEV (reference sequence). The CDR3 is 11 amino acids. Trimming left V 5 bases short and J 14 bases short, with 15 bases between. CDR3 coding DNA: TGTGCCAGCAGTCGGGCAGGGGTTTTCTTCTTT. This translates into CASSRAGVFFF.

The chain links TRBV2 to TRBJ2-7; 8 nucleotides match TRBD2. Germline V gene lookup returns CDR1 SNHLY and CDR2 FYNNEI. Trimming took 4 bases from V and 5 from J; bases not matched to a gene: 7. CDR3 length: 14 amino acids. The CDR3 DNA reads as TGTGCCAGCAGTGTTCGGGGGGGGGCCGACGAGCAGTACTTC. Translated: CASSVRGGADEQYF.

The J gene is TRBJ2-7, the V gene TRBV18; 7 bases fit TRBD1. The V gene's germline CDR1 is KGHSH and CDR2 LQKENI. With 3 bases clipped from V and 1 base from J, the junction kept 3 bases outside the gene matches. The CDR3 spans 14 residues. The CDR3 sequence is CASSPTTGSYEQYF. DNA of the CDR3: TGTGCCAGCTCACCTACGACAGGGTCCTACGAGCAGTACTTC.

The rearrangement links TRBV27 to TRBJ2-7; possibly TRBD2 for D (6 bases). The CDR3 consists of 16 residues. CDR1 and CDR2 from the germline V gene are MNHEY and SMNVEV (reference sequence). V gave up 6 bases and J gave up 0 bases, with 18 bases separating them. As DNA, the CDR3 is TGTGCCAGCAGCTACAGGACCGGGACTGCCTCCTACGAGCAGTACTTC. It codes for CASSYRTGTASYEQYF.

The genes are TRBV7-2 and TRBJ2-7; the match to TRBD1 covers 10 bases. CDR1 and CDR2 from the germline V gene are SGHTA and FQGNSA. The CDR3 has 16 residues. Losses at the gene ends were 5 bases for V and 4 bases for J; bases not matched to a gene: 11. As DNA, the CDR3 is TGTGCCAGCAGCAGGGGCGGGGGACAGGGGACGTACGAGCAGTACTTC. This gives the protein CASSRGGGQGTYEQYF.

The V and J genes are TRBV7-2 and TRBJ2-1; D uncertain. Germline V gene data show CDR1 as SGHTA and CDR2 as FQGNSA. V dropped 1 base and J dropped 15 bases, with 16 bases sitting between them. This CDR3 is 13 amino acids long. CDR3 in DNA: TGTGCCAGCAGCTTAGAGGCTAGTTTATCACCGTTCTTC. The encoded protein is CASSLEASLSPFF.

The CDR3 is CASGLDSGRRSYEQYF. Here the CDR3 DNA reads TGTGCTAGTGGTTTGGATAGCGGGAGGAGGTCCTACGAGCAGTACTTC. V usage is TRBV12-5 and J usage is TRBJ2-7; 10 bases fit TRBD2. The germline V gene encodes CDR1 LGHNT and CDR2 FRNRAP. The CDR3 loop spans 16 amino acids. The V and J ends lost 1 base and 1 base, in that order; junction bases with no gene match: 4.

This chain connects TRBV28 to TRBJ2-2; the match to TRBD2 covers 9 bases. Trimming removed 8 bases from V and 2 bases from J; junction bases left unmatched: 9. The CDR3 spans 16 residues. CDR1 MDHEN and CDR2 SYDVKM come from the germline V gene. CDR3 nucleotide sequence: TGTGCCAGCGCGATATTAGCGGGAGTTAACACCGGGGAGCTGTTTTTT. This gives the protein CASAILAGVNTGELFF.

V and J are TRBV5-8 and TRBJ1-1; possibly TRBD1 for D (6 bases). V shed 0 bases and J shed 6 bases, with 12 bases lying between them. This CDR3 region has 14 residues. The germline V gene encodes CDR1 SGHTS and CDR2 YDEGEE. CDR3 in DNA: TGTGCCAGCAGCTTGGTACAGGGAGCGTCTGAAGCTTTCTTT. It yields the protein CASSLVQGASEAFF.

The chain is built from TRBV6-5 and TRBJ2-3; D unclear. The germline gives CDR1 MNHEY, CDR2 SVGAGI. V was shortened by 2 bases and J by 0 bases, with 6 bases between the two germline ends. CDR3 length equals 14 residues. This chain's CDR3 is CASSYVGSTDTQYF. The CDR3 nucleotides are TGTGCCAGCAGTTACGTCGGGAGCACAGATACGCAGTATTTT.

The rearrangement joins TRBV19 to TRBJ1-5; a weak D match, TRBD1 (5 bases). Trimming left V 6 bases short and J 0 bases short, with 15 bases between. Per the germline V gene, CDR1 is LNHDA and CDR2 is SQIVND (reference sequence). The CDR3 covers 16 residues. As DNA, the CDR3 is TGTGCCAGTAGAAAACTCAGGGAGGGTAGCAATCAGCCCCAGCATTTT. It codes for CASRKLREGSNQPQHF. Variable domain in full (rest from reference TRBV19 and TRBJ1-5): DGGITQSPKYLFRKEGQNVTLSCEQNLNHDAMYWYRQDPGQGLRLIYYSQIVNDFQKGDIAEGYSVSREKKESFPLTVTSAQKNPTAFYLCASRKLREGSNQPQHFGDGTRLSIL.

This sequence joins TRBV19 and TRBJ2-1; 12 bases line up with TRBD1. Germline lookup yields CDR1 LNHDA and CDR2 SQIVND (reference sequence). The CDR3 totals 16 residues. V was pared by 7 bases and J by 7 bases, with 11 bases of the junction left unmatched. Here the CDR3 reads CASISVGTGGLNEQFF. CDR3 nucleotides: TGTGCCAGTATCTCAGTCGGGACAGGGGGCTTAAATGAGCAGTTCTTC.

V is TRBV19 and J is TRBJ2-2, with D possibly matching TRBD1 (6 bases). Germline CDR1 LNHDA, CDR2 SQIVND (reference sequence). This CDR3 has 18 amino acids. The germline V and J ends were trimmed by 4 bases and 2 bases, with 20 bases remaining between them. The CDR3 DNA reads TGTGCCAGTAGTAACCCCCCATGGGGACACACTAACACCGGGGAGCTGTTTTTT. This sequence encodes CASSNPPWGHTNTGELFF.